This TCR beta chain originates from a study of cytomegalovirus exposure and HLA in healthy donors. For the study at large: Genotyping of hundreds of donors showed that approximately 83% belonged to the Caucasian-associated ancestry cluster. Study-level findings and limits: By a later analysis, the bulk of CMV-associated TCR beta chains appeared HLA-restricted.

PCR was performed using 60 Vbeta and 13 Jbeta primers. Using immunoSEQ multiplex PCR, the repertoire was profiled, and TCRdb retains in-frame clones only, with some absent. This repertoire shows 95,000 to 150,000 clones, 78% found once; its top ten account for roughly 3.5%. Details on this clone: Its target is not known.

Germline loops: CDR1 MGHDK, CDR2 SYGVNS. The CDR3 contains 16 residues. Trimming took 1 base from V and 1 from J, leaving 11 bases between them. This chain links TRBV25-1 with TRBJ2-4; D uncertain. Source material: PBMCs. This receptor was obtained from a woman in her 30s in good health and CMV-seropositive. CDR3 loop: CASSESEAVAKNIQYF. The CDR3 DNA is TGTGCCAGCAGTGAATCTGAGGCCGTGGCCAAAAACATTCAGTACTTC.